This entry describes one T cell receptor (beta chain). Its antigen is not known. Treatment described: oral pan-JAK inhibitor, 5-10 mg twice daily. The data derive from a study of CD8+ T cells in alopecia areata. Across the study: Patients in the treated group were given tofacitinib by mouth, 5 to 10 mg twice a day. The percentage of affected scalp area served as the score of severity for treated patients.

The CDR3 length is 14 residues. V lost 5 bases, J lost 3 bases, and 13 bases lay in between. Germline V gives CDR1 SGHTA, CDR2 FQGNSA. Study results and caveats: Given one nonresponder, whether baseline CD8+ expansion relates to response remains uncertain. Clonality was higher in lesional than normal scalp, especially in alopecia totalis/universalis.

Extraction of RNA preceded its reverse transcription into cDNA, which served as the sequencing template. Some clones are missing from TCRdb's copy, which holds only in-frame ones; the method was immunoSEQ multiplex PCR. The sample carries about 200,000 clones, about three fifths recorded once. The source was CD4+ T cells sorted from blood, collected at week 24, from a patient treated with tofacitinib. V and J are TRBV7-2 and TRBJ2-5; possibly TRBD2 for D (6 bases). The sequence was collected from a human donor with alopecia areata. For the CDR3, the DNA is TGTGCCAGCAGCCGAACCTGGGGGGAAGAGACCCAGTACTTC. This sequence encodes CASSRTWGEETQYF.